The next 30 T cell receptor beta chains were all read from a single sample in a study of OX40 agonist ivuxolimab in advanced cancers. Clones were read by immunoSEQ multiplex PCR, and TCRdb kept only the in-frame ones, dropping some. The table shows roughly 62,000 clones, with 84% occurring only once. Specimen: CD4+ or CD8+ T cells sorted from blood, collected in a trial of the OX40 agonist ivuxolimab. These receptor sequences come from an adult with an advanced solid tumor such as melanoma, head and neck, liver or kidney cancer.

V is TRBV7-9 and J is TRBJ2-5, with TRBD1 matching 10 bases. V trimming: 8 bases; J trimming: 10 bases; junction bases outside the gene matches: 22. The CDR3 is made up of 17 amino acids. Germline V gives CDR1 SEHNR, CDR2 FQNEAQ (reference sequence). DNA of the CDR3: TGTGCCAGCTCCACCCGGCCCCTCCTGGGGACAGGGGTCCGCCAGTACTTC. It translates to CASSTRPLLGTGVRQYF.

V is TRBV19 and J is TRBJ2-7; TRBD2 matches at 7 bases. This CDR3 is 13 amino acids long. Germline assignment: CDR1 LNHDA and CDR2 SQIVND (reference sequence). V gave up 5 bases and J gave up 5 bases; unmatched junction bases: 6. This CDR3 reads CASSPGGGNEQYF. The CDR3 nucleotides read TGTGCCAGTAGTCCTGGCGGGGGTAACGAGCAGTACTTC.

The V gene is TRBV9, the J gene TRBJ2-7; 7 nucleotides match TRBD1. Germline values: CDR1 SGDLS, CDR2 YYNGEE. The V gene end was trimmed by 3 bases and the J gene end by 5 bases; junction bases not matched to a gene: 8. The CDR3 has 14 amino acids. CDR3 sequence: CASSGQGFLDEQYF. The CDR3 bases are TGTGCCAGCAGCGGACAGGGTTTTTTAGACGAGCAGTACTTC. The full variable domain, with the rest looked up from reference TRBV9 and TRBJ2-7, is DSGVTQTPKHLITATGQRVTLRCSPRSGDLSVYWYQQSLDQGLQFLIQYYNGEERAKGNILERFSAQQFPDLHSELNLSSLELGDSALYFCASSGQGFLDEQYFGPGTRLTVT.

The rearrangement uses TRBV19 and TRBJ1-4; D not certain. The CDR3 sequence is 16 residues long. Trimming shortened V by 6 bases and J by 0 bases, and 14 bases separated the two germline ends. The germline CDR1 and CDR2 sequences are LNHDA and SQIVND (reference sequence). CDR3 sequence reads: CASSHYPTATNEKLFF. The DNA of the CDR3 is TGTGCCAGTAGCCATTACCCGACGGCAACTAATGAAAAACTGTTTTTT.

The chain carries TRBV27 and TRBJ1-1; tentatively, D is TRBD1 (5 bases). Trimming left V 2 bases short and J 3 bases short, with 16 bases between. CDR1 MNHEY and CDR2 SMNVEV come from the germline V gene (reference sequence). The length of the CDR3 is 16 residues. This chain's CDR3 is CASSLSLRDRDTEAFF. CDR3 in DNA: TGTGCCAGCAGTTTAAGTCTTCGGGACCGTGACACTGAAGCTTTCTTT.

The chain employs TRBV2 and TRBJ2-5; TRBD1 matches 8 bases. The V gene end was trimmed by 4 bases and the J gene end by 5 bases; junction bases not matched to a gene: 6. In germline, CDR1 is SNHLY, CDR2 FYNNEI. The CDR3 runs to 14 residues. This chain's CDR3 is CASSVTRGRETQYF. The CDR3 region has the DNA TGTGCCAGCAGTGTCACCAGGGGGCGGGAGACCCAGTACTTC.

This rearrangement joins TRBV19 to TRBJ2-7, with D perhaps TRBD1 or TRBD2 (5 bases each). V was pared by 2 bases and J by 2 bases, with 10 bases between. This CDR3 has 14 residues. CDR1 LNHDA and CDR2 SQIVND come from the germline V gene (reference sequence). In DNA form, the CDR3 reads TGTGCCAGTAGTATATTCGAGGGGACCTACGAGCAGTACTTC. Translating it yields CASSIFEGTYEQYF. Looking up the rest from reference TRBV19 and TRBJ2-7 gives the full variable domain: DGGITQSPKYLFRKEGQNVTLSCEQNLNHDAMYWYRQDPGQGLRLIYYSQIVNDFQKGDIAEGYSVSREKKESFPLTVTSAQKNPTAFYLCASSIFEGTYEQYFGPGTRLTVT.

This clone was seen a single time. The chain is built from TRBV9 and TRBJ1-2; maybe TRBD1 (5 bases). Germline CDR1 is SGDLS and CDR2 is YYNGEE. The CDR3 has 16 residues. V lost 0 bases and J lost 6, with 18 bases in between. CDR3 loop: CASSVVGGGARDGYTF. CDR3 nucleotides: TGTGCCAGCAGCGTAGTTGGAGGTGGGGCGCGCGATGGCTACACCTTC.

V is TRBV5-8 and J is TRBJ1-1; D not resolved. CDR1 and CDR2 from the germline V gene are SGHTS and YDEGEE. The length of the CDR3 is 14 residues. The germline V and J ends were trimmed by 5 bases and 0 bases, with 11 bases remaining between them. CDR3 sequence: CASRAAIMNTEAFF. In nucleotides, the CDR3 is TGTGCCAGCAGGGCAGCCATTATGAACACTGAAGCTTTCTTT.

V gene TRBV27 combines with J gene TRBJ2-1; 9 nucleotides align to TRBD2. This CDR3 is 15 amino acids long. Germline V gene lookup returns CDR1 MNHEY and CDR2 SMNVEV (reference sequence). The V gene end was trimmed by 4 bases and the J gene end by 2 bases; junction bases not matched to a gene: 3. The CDR3 region has the DNA TGTGCCAGCAGTTCGACTAGCGGTGCCTACAATGAGCAGTTCTTC. Residues: CASSSTSGAYNEQFF.

V and J are TRBV4-1 and TRBJ1-3; tentative D call: TRBD1 (5 bases). Germline values: CDR1 MGHRA, CDR2 YSYEKL. The CDR3 extends over 18 amino acids. Trimming took off 0 bases at V and 0 bases at J, with 15 bases between the two ends. CDR3 in DNA: TGCGCCAGCAGCCAAGATACTAGGGACTCTTACTCTGGAAACACCATATATTTT. Amino acids: CASSQDTRDSYSGNTIYF.

The chain is built from TRBV19 and TRBJ1-6; D is uncertain. V lost 4 bases and J lost 0, with 7 bases in between. Germline CDR1 reads LNHDA; CDR2 reads SQIVND (reference sequence). The CDR3 has 15 residues. The CDR3 DNA sequence: TGTGCCAGTAGTAAACGGAGCTCCTATAATTCACCCCTCCACTTT. Translation: CASSKRSSYNSPLHF.

The chain couples TRBV27 to TRBJ2-3, with 13 bases aligning to TRBD2. CDR3 length: 16 residues. Germline V gives CDR1 MNHEY, CDR2 SMNVEV (reference sequence). V shed 6 bases, J shed 3 bases, and the junction held 6 bases outside the gene matches. The CDR3 here is CASRRTSGRGTDTQYF. CDR3 coding DNA: TGTGCCAGCAGGCGGACTAGCGGGAGAGGGACAGATACGCAGTATTTT.

The chain employs TRBV5-1 and TRBJ2-7, with D perhaps TRBD1 or TRBD2 (5 bases each). The CDR3 loop spans 14 amino acids. From germline, CDR1 is SGHRS and CDR2 YFSETQ. The V end was cut by 4 bases, the J end by 0 bases, with 11 bases between. The CDR3 DNA reads as TGCGCCAGCAGCGTTGGGGACCACTCCTACGAGCAGTACTTC. Protein sequence: CASSVGDHSYEQYF.

In its sample, this clone was seen once. The chain has TRBV21-1 and TRBJ2-7; the table calls TRBD2, which could not be checked here. TRBV21-1 is tagged as a pseudogene. The CDR3 length is 13 residues. CDR3 residues: CASSKGSVDEQYF. The CDR3 nucleotides are TGTGCCAGCAGCAAAGGTAGTGTCGACGAGCAGTACTTC.

The DNA of the CDR3 is TGCGCCAGCAGCCAAGAGGGGGTAAGGGCCAAAAACATTCAGTACTTC. This translates into CASSQEGVRAKNIQYF. The V gene is TRBV4-1, the J gene TRBJ2-4; the D call may be TRBD1 or TRBD2 (5 bases each). The V gene lost 0 bases and the J gene lost 1 base, with 10 bases spanning the gap. This CDR3 is built from 16 residues. Germline V gene sequence: CDR1 MGHRA, CDR2 YSYEKL.

The chain carries TRBV7-9 and TRBJ2-1; 11 bases match TRBD1. V trimming: 1 base; J trimming: 4 bases; junction bases outside the gene matches: 3. The CDR3 totals 16 residues. Per the germline V gene, CDR1 is SEHNR and CDR2 is FQNEAQ (reference sequence). The CDR3, as DNA: TGTGCCAGCAGCTTAGGGGGACAGGGGGAATACAATGAGCAGTTCTTC. It encodes CASSLGGQGEYNEQFF.

This clone was seen only a few times. V is TRBV7-3 and J is TRBJ2-5; a weak D match, TRBD2 (5 bases). Germline V gene sequence: CDR1 SGHTA, CDR2 FQGTGA. The CDR3 runs 16 residues. With 5 bases removed from V and 5 bases from J, the gap between germline ends came to 21 bases. CDR3 sequence (DNA): TGTGCCAGCAGCGCCGGATCCCGGGGTGGCGGGGAGACCCAGTACTTC. Translating gives CASSAGSRGGGETQYF.

This rearrangement joins TRBV5-1 to TRBJ2-3; D possibly uses TRBD1 or TRBD2 (5 bases each). V lost 2 bases, J lost 2 bases, and 12 bases lay in between. Germline CDR1 and CDR2: SGHRS and YFSETQ. The CDR3 is made up of 15 amino acids. The CDR3 reads CASSFGDGFTDTQYF. The CDR3, as DNA: TGCGCCAGCAGCTTTGGGGACGGATTCACAGATACGCAGTATTTT.

The CDR3 reads CASSSWTSGRSSYNEQFF. CDR3 nucleotides: TGTGCCAGCAGCTCTTGGACTAGCGGGAGGTCCTCCTACAATGAGCAGTTCTTC. The J gene is TRBJ2-1, the V gene TRBV7-2; TRBD2 matches 14 bases. The CDR3 loop spans 18 amino acids. V lost 4 bases and J lost 0; bases outside the gene matches: 5. Per the germline V gene, CDR1 is SGHTA and CDR2 is FQGNSA.

J is TRBJ2-1 and V is TRBV6-1; 8 bases align to TRBD1. The V gene's germline CDR1 is MNHNS and CDR2 SASEGT. The trim removed 8 bases at V and 0 bases at J, leaving 6 bases unmatched. The CDR3 is 15 amino acids. For the CDR3, the DNA is TGTGCCAGCGCCAACAGGGGGAGCTCCTACAATGAGCAGTTCTTC. Translation: CASANRGSSYNEQFF.

V gene TRBV15 combines with J gene TRBJ1-4, with a tentative D call TRBD1 (5 bases). Germline CDR1 LNHNV, CDR2 YYDKDF (reference sequence). The CDR3 length is 15 residues. V lost 3 bases and J 3 bases, leaving 11 bases between the germline ends. The CDR3 nucleotides read TGTGCCACCAGCAGGGATTTGGGGCCTAATGAAAAACTGTTTTTT. The encoded protein is CATSRDLGPNEKLFF.

The rearrangement links TRBV4-1 to TRBJ2-1; possible D gene TRBD1, 6 bases. Per germline, CDR1 MGHRA and CDR2 YSYEKL. This CDR3 contains 15 residues. The V end lost 0 bases, the J end lost 5 bases, and 11 bases lay between the germline ends. The CDR3 DNA sequence: TGCGCCAGCAGCCAAGATATAGGACAGAACAATGAGCAGTTCTTC. Its protein is CASSQDIGQNNEQFF.

V is TRBV28 and J is TRBJ1-1; D possibly corresponds to TRBD1 (6 bases). The CDR3 spans 17 residues. CDR1 MDHEN and CDR2 SYDVKM come from the germline V gene. Trimming removed 4 bases at V and 0 bases at J, with 18 bases between. The CDR3 DNA sequence: TGTGCCAGCAGTTACCTGGACAGTCTTTTCATGAACACTGAAGCTTTCTTT. Amino acids: CASSYLDSLFMNTEAFF. The full variable domain, rest sourced from reference TRBV28 and TRBJ1-1, is DVKVTQSSRYLVKRTGEKVFLECVQDMDHENMFWYRQDPGLGLRLIYFSYDVKMKEKGDIPEGYSVSREKKERFSLILESASTNQTSMYLCASSYLDSLFMNTEAFFGQGTRLTVV.

The chain has TRBV5-1 and TRBJ2-5; the match to TRBD1 covers 8 bases. Germline V gives CDR1 SGHRS, CDR2 YFSETQ. J lost 5 bases, V lost 3 bases, and 12 bases had no gene match. CDR3 length equals 16 residues. The CDR3 DNA follows: TGCGCCAGCAGCTCCGGGACAGGAGCGCTGGGGGAGACCCAGTACTTC. Translated: CASSSGTGALGETQYF.

J is TRBJ1-2 and V is TRBV5-1; D ambiguous. V lost 4 bases, J lost 8 bases, and 12 bases lay in between. The CDR3 totals 12 residues. Germline CDR1 reads SGHRS; CDR2 reads YFSETQ. CDR3 in amino acids: CASSQDFRGYTF. The DNA of the CDR3 is TGCGCCAGCAGCCAGGACTTCCGCGGCTACACCTTC.

This chain uses TRBV9 with TRBJ2-1; 10 positions agree with TRBD2. Looked up from germline, CDR1 is SGDLS and CDR2 is YYNGEE. V was clipped by 4 bases and J by 1 base; unmatched bases: 11. The CDR3 loop spans 18 amino acids. The CDR3 nucleotides read TGTGCCAGCAGCCCCTTAGGTTCACTAGCGGGGTCCTACAATGAGCAGTTCTTC. It encodes CASSPLGSLAGSYNEQFF.

The chain combines TRBV6-1 with TRBJ1-1, with D possibly matching TRBD1 (5 bases). V was clipped by 7 bases and J by 4 bases, with 19 bases between them. Germline CDR1 reads MNHNS; CDR2 reads SASEGT. This CDR3 is 15 amino acids long. The CDR3 sequence: CASTTAHLEATEAFF. The CDR3 bases are TGTGCCAGCACGACAGCCCACCTAGAGGCCACTGAAGCTTTCTTT.

To note about this clone: Other nucleotide sequences from this sample produce the same CDR3. This chain uses TRBV27 with TRBJ2-2; no clear D gene. With 3 bases removed from V and 4 bases from J, the gap between germline ends came to 6 bases. Germline CDR1 is MNHEY and CDR2 is SMNVEV (reference sequence). This CDR3 is 13 amino acids long. CDR3 loop: CASSLWGTGELFF. In nucleotides, the CDR3 is TGTGCCAGCAGTTTGTGGGGCACCGGGGAGCTGTTTTTT.

The rearrangement uses TRBV2 and TRBJ1-1; no definite D call. Trimming left V 4 bases short and J 1 base short, with 13 bases between. This CDR3 is built from 15 residues. Germline V CDR1 and CDR2: SNHLY, FYNNEI. The CDR3 DNA sequence: TGTGCCAGCAGTGTAGGGCAGCCCCAGAACACTGAAGCTTTCTTT. Translating gives CASSVGQPQNTEAFF. Based on the CDR3 plus reference TRBV2 and TRBJ1-1, the full variable domain is EPEVTQTPSHQVTQMGQEVILRCVPISNHLYFYWYRQILGQKVEFLVSFYNNEISEKSEIFDDQFSVERPDGSNFTLKIRSTKLEDSAMYFCASSVGQPQNTEAFFGQGTRLTVV.